The next 9 T cell receptor beta chains were all read from a single sample in a study of T cell responses to AZD1222 COVID-19 vaccine. Method: immunoSEQ multiplex PCR; TCRdb's copy keeps in-frame clones and lacks some. The sample has some 73,000 clones; 85% to 90% are singletons. This sample comprised peripheral blood, obtained 28 days after the second AZD1222 dose. Receptor source: an adult who received the AZD1222 COVID-19 vaccine.

The rearrangement links TRBV7-2 to TRBJ1-2; D not certain. CDR1 is SGHTA and CDR2 is FQGNSA in the germline V gene. Trimming cost V 4 bases and J 0 bases, with 12 bases left between them. CDR3 length: 15 residues. In nucleotides, the CDR3 is TGTGCCAGCAGCTCGTTCGACGGTACTAACTATGGCTACACCTTC. Translating it yields CASSSFDGTNYGYTF. The whole variable domain, remainder taken from reference TRBV7-2 and TRBJ1-2, is GAGVSQSPSNKVTEKGKDVELRCDPISGHTALYWYRQSLGQGLEFLIYFQGNSAPDKSGLPSDRFSAERTGGSVSTLTIQRTQQEDSAVYLCASSSFDGTNYGYTFGSGTRLTVV.

The V and J genes are TRBV19 and TRBJ2-2; no clear D. Trimming cost V 6 bases and J 0 bases, with 8 bases left between them. CDR1 LNHDA and CDR2 SQIVND come from the germline V gene (reference sequence). The CDR3 spans 14 residues. This CDR3 reads CASSGRTNTGELFF. CDR3 bases: TGTGCCAGTAGCGGTAGAACGAACACCGGGGAGCTGTTTTTT.

This rearrangement joins TRBV10-3 to TRBJ1-5; 7 bases are a match to TRBD1. CDR1 is ENHRY, CDR2 SYGVKD, per germline. CDR3 length: 17 residues. The trim removed 0 bases at V and 4 bases at J, leaving 9 bases unmatched. The CDR3 DNA reads TGTGCCATCAGTGAGTCGCAATTGGGACAGAAAAATCAGCCCCAGCATTTT. It yields the protein CAISESQLGQKNQPQHF.

The V and J genes are TRBV7-9 and TRBJ1-2; 8 nucleotides agree with TRBD1. This CDR3 region has 16 residues. Trimming removed 5 bases from V and 4 bases from J; junction bases left unmatched: 12. In germline, CDR1 is SEHNR, CDR2 FQNEAQ (reference sequence). The CDR3 here is CASSPTPTTGAYGYTF. In DNA form, the CDR3 reads TGTGCCAGCAGCCCTACCCCCACGACAGGGGCCTATGGCTACACCTTC.

The rearrangement uses TRBV6-5 and TRBJ1-2, with D unclear. Germline V gene sequence: CDR1 MNHEY, CDR2 SVGAGI. V dropped 0 bases and J dropped 4 bases, with 9 bases sitting between them. The CDR3 totals 14 residues. The CDR3 sequence is CASSYSFRSYGYTF. The CDR3 nucleotides are TGTGCCAGCAGTTACTCATTTAGGAGCTATGGCTACACCTTC.

The J gene is TRBJ2-4, the V gene TRBV9; tentatively, D is TRBD2 (6 bases). The length of the CDR3 is 14 residues. Germline CDR1 reads SGDLS; CDR2 reads YYNGEE. With 4 bases removed from V and 3 bases from J, the gap between germline ends came to 11 bases. CDR3 DNA: TGTGCCAGCAGCCCCAGGGACTTCAAAAACATTCAGTACTTC. Protein product: CASSPRDFKNIQYF.

The chain couples TRBV4-1 to TRBJ2-7; tentative D call: TRBD1 (5 bases). The V and J ends lost 0 bases and 3 bases respectively, with 12 bases between them. Germline loops: CDR1 MGHRA, CDR2 YSYEKL. This CDR3 is 15 amino acids long. This CDR3 reads CASSQDPYRLYEQYF. DNA of the CDR3: TGCGCCAGCAGCCAAGATCCTTACAGGCTCTACGAGCAGTACTTC.

The chain employs TRBV6-5 and TRBJ1-1; no definite D call. Germline V gene lookup returns CDR1 MNHEY and CDR2 SVGAGI. The CDR3 is made up of 14 amino acids. V shed 6 bases and J shed 4 bases, with 15 bases lying between them. In nucleotides, the CDR3 is TGTGCCAGCAGCCCCACCGATGTAGGCACTGAAGCTTTCTTT. Encoded protein: CASSPTDVGTEAFF.

The genes are TRBV27 and TRBJ2-7; TRBD2 matches at 13 bases. The J segment lost 5 bases and the V segment lost 5 bases, leaving 9 bases of the junction unmatched. Per the germline V gene, CDR1 is MNHEY and CDR2 is SMNVEV (reference sequence). The CDR3 runs to 16 residues. DNA for the CDR3: TGTGCCAGCAGTAGACTAGCGGGAGGCCCCGGGAACGAGCAGTACGTC. Translation: CASSRLAGGPGNEQYV.